These T cell receptor beta chains were read from a single sample in a study of response to subunit inactivated influenza vaccine. Via MiXCR, TCRdb re-called the RT-PCR reads, giving one row per CDR3 protein. The data show a few hundred thousand distinct CDR3 sequences, just over 20% seen once. This material consisted of PBMCs from blood, taken approximately 22 months after vaccination. The receptors stem from a man between 50 and 75 years old who received an inactivated influenza vaccine. Each CDR3 is given with its conserved first and last residue. D genes are given only for firm matches. Rows give clone size only sometimes, using once, few, many, or a class for an expanded clone.

cdr3_nt: TGTGCCAGCAGCTCCGACAGGGGCACGGTCTACGAGCAGTACTTC
cdr3_aa: CASSSDRGTVYEQYF
d_call: TRBD1
v_call: TRBV7-1
j_call: TRBJ2-7
clone_size: .

cdr3_nt: TGTGCCAGCAGTTTAAACGTAAACTCCTACGAGCAGTACTTC
cdr3_aa: CASSLNVNSYEQYF
d_call: .
v_call: TRBV27
j_call: TRBJ2-7
clone_size: .

cdr3_nt: TGTGCCACCAGTGATCGGACTAGCGGGCCAGAGACCCAGTACTTC
cdr3_aa: CATSDRTSGPETQYF
d_call: TRBD2
v_call: TRBV24-1
j_call: TRBJ2-5
clone_size: few

cdr3_nt: TGTGCCAGCAGTTACGGAGGATCTATTTCAGCCCTCCACTTT
cdr3_aa: CASSYGGSISALHF
d_call: .
v_call: TRBV6-2/TRBV6-3
j_call: TRBJ1-6
clone_size: .

cdr3_nt: TGTGCCAGCAGATTCGGAGGAAACACCGGGGAGCTGTTTTTT
cdr3_aa: CASRFGGNTGELFF
d_call: .
v_call: TRBV6-2/TRBV6-3
j_call: TRBJ2-2
clone_size: few

cdr3_nt: TGTGCCAGCAGCGGAGGTACCGGGGGACAAAAAGGGTACACTGAAGCTTTCTTT
cdr3_aa: CASSGGTGGQKGYTEAFF
d_call: .
v_call: TRBV9
j_call: TRBJ1-1
clone_size: .

cdr3_nt: TGTGCCAGCAGCCCCAACGCAGGACAGGGAAGGGCCGGCAATCAGCCCCAGCATTTT
cdr3_aa: CASSPNAGQGRAGNQPQHF
d_call: TRBD1
v_call: TRBV11-2
j_call: TRBJ1-5
clone_size: few

cdr3_nt: TGTGCCAGCAGTGCTCCGGGACACGGTGAAGAGACCCAGTACTTC
cdr3_aa: CASSAPGHGEETQYF
d_call: .
v_call: TRBV28
j_call: TRBJ2-5
clone_size: few

cdr3_nt: TGCGCCAGCAGCTTAACAGGGAGCGGCCTCGAGCAGTACTTC
cdr3_aa: CASSLTGSGLEQYF
d_call: .
v_call: TRBV5-1
j_call: TRBJ2-7
clone_size: .

cdr3_nt: TGTGCCTGGAGAGGTGAAGCGGGGGCAGGGATCGGGGAGCTGTTTTTT
cdr3_aa: CAWRGEAGAGIGELFF
d_call: TRBD2
v_call: TRBV30
j_call: TRBJ2-2
clone_size: .

cdr3_nt: TGCGCCAGCAGCCAAACCCTAGCGGAGAACACCGGGGAGCTGTTTTTT
cdr3_aa: CASSQTLAENTGELFF
d_call: TRBD2
v_call: TRBV4-3
j_call: TRBJ2-2
clone_size: .

cdr3_nt: TGTGCCAGCAGCTCCACAGGGGGCTTGGGCAATCAGCCCCAGCATTTT
cdr3_aa: CASSSTGGLGNQPQHF
d_call: TRBD1
v_call: TRBV7-9
j_call: TRBJ1-5
clone_size: .

cdr3_nt: TGTGCCAGCAGCTTAGGGTCCTATCAGTGGGAGACCCAGTACTTC
cdr3_aa: CASSLGSYQWETQYF
d_call: .
v_call: TRBV7-9
j_call: TRBJ2-5
clone_size: few

cdr3_nt: TGTGCCAGCAGTTACCGACAGGGCGCTGAAAAACTGTTTTTT
cdr3_aa: CASSYRQGAEKLFF
d_call: TRBD1
v_call: TRBV6-5
j_call: TRBJ1-4
clone_size: few